A selection of T cell receptor beta chains follows, all from one sample in a study of shared clonotypes between healthy human individuals. This table comes from immunoSEQ multiplex PCR, and its TCRdb copy is limited to in-frame clones, with some not included. The sample yields 2 million to 2.5 million clones, roughly 90% seen once. The sequencing input was naive CD4+ T cells from PBMCs. These receptors originate from a man aged 18 to 30 in good health. Some clones in this sample may be carry-over from other donors' samples. Each CDR3 is given with its conserved first and last residue. D genes are given only for firm matches. The size of a clone is reported for some rows only, either as once, few or many, or as a class for expanded clones.

clone_size: -; j_call: TRBJ1-1; v_call: TRBV2; d_call: TRBD1; cdr3_nt: TGTGCCAGCAGTGAACGAGGGGGCAGCACTGAAGCTTTCTTT; cdr3_aa: CASSERGGSTEAFF
clone_size: few; j_call: TRBJ2-7; v_call: TRBV11-3; d_call: TRBD1; cdr3_nt: TGTGCCAGCAGCCGGGGACAGTACGAGCAGTACTTC; cdr3_aa: CASSRGQYEQYF
clone_size: once; j_call: TRBJ2-7; v_call: TRBV11-3; d_call: TRBD2; cdr3_nt: TGTGCCAGCAGCCCGGGACTAGCGGGGGCCTCCTACGAGCAGTACTTC; cdr3_aa: CASSPGLAGASYEQYF
clone_size: once; j_call: TRBJ2-7; v_call: TRBV4-3; d_call: -; cdr3_nt: TGCGCCAGCAGCCAAGTTTGGGGGGTGGGCTACGAGCAGTACTTC; cdr3_aa: CASSQVWGVGYEQYF
clone_size: -; j_call: TRBJ1-4; v_call: TRBV6-1; d_call: -; cdr3_nt: TGTGCCAGCAGTGGGGGGCCAAATGAAAAACTGTTTTTT; cdr3_aa: CASSGGPNEKLFF
clone_size: -; j_call: TRBJ2-1; v_call: TRBV5-1; d_call: -; cdr3_nt: TGCGCCAGCAGACCATCCACGATCAATGAGCAGTTCTTC; cdr3_aa: CASRPSTINEQFF
clone_size: -; j_call: TRBJ2-7; v_call: TRBV25-1; d_call: TRBD1; cdr3_nt: TGTGCCAGCAGGAGGGACAGGGGGCAGTACGAGCAGTACTTC; cdr3_aa: CASRRDRGQYEQYF
clone_size: -; j_call: TRBJ2-2; v_call: TRBV7-8; d_call: -; cdr3_nt: TGTGCCAGCAGCTACCATCCCCCGTCGGTCGGGGCTGGGACCGGGGAGCTGTTTTTT; cdr3_aa: CASSYHPPSVGAGTGELFF
clone_size: -; j_call: TRBJ2-7; v_call: TRBV30; d_call: -; cdr3_nt: TGTGCCTGGGGATCAGGGGCGCAGTACTTC; cdr3_aa: CAWGSGAQYF
clone_size: -; j_call: TRBJ2-7; v_call: TRBV27; d_call: TRBD2; cdr3_nt: TGTGCCAGCAGTTCTTGGACTAGCGGGAGCTACGAGCAGTACTTC; cdr3_aa: CASSSWTSGSYEQYF
clone_size: once; j_call: TRBJ2-3; v_call: TRBV5-6; d_call: TRBD2; cdr3_nt: TGTGCCAGCAGATTAGGGGTTTTGCTAGCGGTTCCCGATACGCAGTATTTT; cdr3_aa: CASRLGVLLAVPDTQYF
clone_size: -; j_call: TRBJ2-7; v_call: TRBV11-2; d_call: TRBD2; cdr3_nt: TGTGCCAGCAGCTTAGGGACTAGCGGGAGGGCCCTCTCCTACGAGCAGTACTTC; cdr3_aa: CASSLGTSGRALSYEQYF
clone_size: -; j_call: TRBJ1-1; v_call: TRBV30; d_call: -; cdr3_nt: TGTGCCTGGAGTGTATATCGGGGGAACACTGAAGCTTTCTTT; cdr3_aa: CAWSVYRGNTEAFF
clone_size: once; j_call: TRBJ2-5; v_call: TRBV6-6; d_call: TRBD1; cdr3_nt: TGTGCCAGCAGGCAAACACAGGGGTCGTCCCAAGAGACCCAGTACTTC; cdr3_aa: CASRQTQGSSQETQYF
clone_size: -; j_call: TRBJ2-5; v_call: TRBV15; d_call: -; cdr3_nt: TGTGCCACCAGCAGAGACGGGGTCCACGAGACCCAGTACTTC; cdr3_aa: CATSRDGVHETQYF
clone_size: -; j_call: TRBJ2-1; v_call: TRBV9; d_call: -; cdr3_nt: TGTGCCAGCAGCGTAGCTCCTTTCGGAGGAGAGCAGTTCTTC; cdr3_aa: CASSVAPFGGEQFF
clone_size: once; j_call: TRBJ2-3; v_call: TRBV11-2; d_call: -; cdr3_nt: TGTGCCAGCAGCGCAATTAGGGCGGAACAGGGATTCCTTTATACGCAGTATTTT; cdr3_aa: CASSAIRAEQGFLYTQYF
clone_size: -; j_call: TRBJ1-2; v_call: TRBV9; d_call: -; cdr3_nt: TGTGCCAGCAGCGTAGTTCAGAACTATGGCTACACCTTC; cdr3_aa: CASSVVQNYGYTF
clone_size: -; j_call: TRBJ1-2; v_call: TRBV5-1; d_call: -; cdr3_nt: TGCGCCAGCAGCTCCTCTTCGGGGGTAAACTATGGCTACACCTTC; cdr3_aa: CASSSSSGVNYGYTF
clone_size: -; j_call: TRBJ2-5; v_call: TRBV2; d_call: -; cdr3_nt: TGTGCCAGCAGTGACAGCAGGGGCCAGGAGACCCAGTACTTC; cdr3_aa: CASSDSRGQETQYF
clone_size: -; j_call: TRBJ2-3; v_call: TRBV4-3; d_call: TRBD2; cdr3_nt: TGCGCCAGCAGCCAAGATCTTCGACTAGCGGGAGCGACAGATACGCAGTATTTT; cdr3_aa: CASSQDLRLAGATDTQYF
clone_size: -; j_call: TRBJ2-5; v_call: TRBV5-1; d_call: -; cdr3_nt: TGCGCCAGCAGCTTGGGATACAGGGAGGGATCGGAGACCCAGTACTTC; cdr3_aa: CASSLGYREGSETQYF
clone_size: -; j_call: TRBJ2-7; v_call: TRBV21-1; d_call: -; cdr3_nt: TGTGCCAGCAGCAAAGCGGAGCGGGAGGGCCACTCCTACGAGCAGTACTTC; cdr3_aa: CASSKAEREGHSYEQYF
clone_size: few; j_call: TRBJ2-2; v_call: TRBV28; d_call: -; cdr3_nt: TGTGCCAGCAGTTTGGCTTACACCGGGGAGCTGTTTTTT; cdr3_aa: CASSLAYTGELFF
clone_size: -; j_call: TRBJ2-4; v_call: TRBV28; d_call: -; cdr3_nt: TGTGCCAGCAACCGGGGGCCCAAAAACATTCAGTACTTC; cdr3_aa: CASNRGPKNIQYF
clone_size: -; j_call: TRBJ2-2; v_call: TRBV19; d_call: TRBD2; cdr3_nt: TGTGCCAGTAGCGGACCGTCGGGACTAGCGGGGGAGCTGTTTTTT; cdr3_aa: CASSGPSGLAGELFF